What follows is one T cell receptor beta chain and its context. The germline CDR1 and CDR2 sequences are LNHDA and SQIVND (reference sequence). The V end was cut by 5 bases, the J end by 4 bases, with 15 bases between. The CDR3 has 15 residues. This sample stems from a study of blood T cell repertoires in COVID-19. For the study at large: Donors in the United States, Italy and Spain gave samples during acute or convalescent COVID-19. Sources were T cells, B-cell-depleted T cells, or PBMCs; the material itself was cDNA or gDNA.

Per the study methods: Amplification from reference gene primers served as the basis for estimated nucleated cell counts. Method: immunoSEQ multiplex PCR; TCRdb's copy keeps in-frame clones and lacks some. For V, J and clone size, that table is used; D and trimming come from the DNA. The table includes 200,000 to 250,000 clones, approximately 84% detected once. The sample comprised peripheral blood. The chain is built from TRBV19 and TRBJ2-1, with D perhaps TRBD1 (5 bases). This clonotype was sampled from a man aged 50-59 years with acute or convalescent COVID-19. The DNA for the CDR3 is TGTGCCAGTAGTCCCGACAGCCAAGTGTACAATGAGCAGTTCTTC. Encoded protein: CASSPDSQVYNEQFF.